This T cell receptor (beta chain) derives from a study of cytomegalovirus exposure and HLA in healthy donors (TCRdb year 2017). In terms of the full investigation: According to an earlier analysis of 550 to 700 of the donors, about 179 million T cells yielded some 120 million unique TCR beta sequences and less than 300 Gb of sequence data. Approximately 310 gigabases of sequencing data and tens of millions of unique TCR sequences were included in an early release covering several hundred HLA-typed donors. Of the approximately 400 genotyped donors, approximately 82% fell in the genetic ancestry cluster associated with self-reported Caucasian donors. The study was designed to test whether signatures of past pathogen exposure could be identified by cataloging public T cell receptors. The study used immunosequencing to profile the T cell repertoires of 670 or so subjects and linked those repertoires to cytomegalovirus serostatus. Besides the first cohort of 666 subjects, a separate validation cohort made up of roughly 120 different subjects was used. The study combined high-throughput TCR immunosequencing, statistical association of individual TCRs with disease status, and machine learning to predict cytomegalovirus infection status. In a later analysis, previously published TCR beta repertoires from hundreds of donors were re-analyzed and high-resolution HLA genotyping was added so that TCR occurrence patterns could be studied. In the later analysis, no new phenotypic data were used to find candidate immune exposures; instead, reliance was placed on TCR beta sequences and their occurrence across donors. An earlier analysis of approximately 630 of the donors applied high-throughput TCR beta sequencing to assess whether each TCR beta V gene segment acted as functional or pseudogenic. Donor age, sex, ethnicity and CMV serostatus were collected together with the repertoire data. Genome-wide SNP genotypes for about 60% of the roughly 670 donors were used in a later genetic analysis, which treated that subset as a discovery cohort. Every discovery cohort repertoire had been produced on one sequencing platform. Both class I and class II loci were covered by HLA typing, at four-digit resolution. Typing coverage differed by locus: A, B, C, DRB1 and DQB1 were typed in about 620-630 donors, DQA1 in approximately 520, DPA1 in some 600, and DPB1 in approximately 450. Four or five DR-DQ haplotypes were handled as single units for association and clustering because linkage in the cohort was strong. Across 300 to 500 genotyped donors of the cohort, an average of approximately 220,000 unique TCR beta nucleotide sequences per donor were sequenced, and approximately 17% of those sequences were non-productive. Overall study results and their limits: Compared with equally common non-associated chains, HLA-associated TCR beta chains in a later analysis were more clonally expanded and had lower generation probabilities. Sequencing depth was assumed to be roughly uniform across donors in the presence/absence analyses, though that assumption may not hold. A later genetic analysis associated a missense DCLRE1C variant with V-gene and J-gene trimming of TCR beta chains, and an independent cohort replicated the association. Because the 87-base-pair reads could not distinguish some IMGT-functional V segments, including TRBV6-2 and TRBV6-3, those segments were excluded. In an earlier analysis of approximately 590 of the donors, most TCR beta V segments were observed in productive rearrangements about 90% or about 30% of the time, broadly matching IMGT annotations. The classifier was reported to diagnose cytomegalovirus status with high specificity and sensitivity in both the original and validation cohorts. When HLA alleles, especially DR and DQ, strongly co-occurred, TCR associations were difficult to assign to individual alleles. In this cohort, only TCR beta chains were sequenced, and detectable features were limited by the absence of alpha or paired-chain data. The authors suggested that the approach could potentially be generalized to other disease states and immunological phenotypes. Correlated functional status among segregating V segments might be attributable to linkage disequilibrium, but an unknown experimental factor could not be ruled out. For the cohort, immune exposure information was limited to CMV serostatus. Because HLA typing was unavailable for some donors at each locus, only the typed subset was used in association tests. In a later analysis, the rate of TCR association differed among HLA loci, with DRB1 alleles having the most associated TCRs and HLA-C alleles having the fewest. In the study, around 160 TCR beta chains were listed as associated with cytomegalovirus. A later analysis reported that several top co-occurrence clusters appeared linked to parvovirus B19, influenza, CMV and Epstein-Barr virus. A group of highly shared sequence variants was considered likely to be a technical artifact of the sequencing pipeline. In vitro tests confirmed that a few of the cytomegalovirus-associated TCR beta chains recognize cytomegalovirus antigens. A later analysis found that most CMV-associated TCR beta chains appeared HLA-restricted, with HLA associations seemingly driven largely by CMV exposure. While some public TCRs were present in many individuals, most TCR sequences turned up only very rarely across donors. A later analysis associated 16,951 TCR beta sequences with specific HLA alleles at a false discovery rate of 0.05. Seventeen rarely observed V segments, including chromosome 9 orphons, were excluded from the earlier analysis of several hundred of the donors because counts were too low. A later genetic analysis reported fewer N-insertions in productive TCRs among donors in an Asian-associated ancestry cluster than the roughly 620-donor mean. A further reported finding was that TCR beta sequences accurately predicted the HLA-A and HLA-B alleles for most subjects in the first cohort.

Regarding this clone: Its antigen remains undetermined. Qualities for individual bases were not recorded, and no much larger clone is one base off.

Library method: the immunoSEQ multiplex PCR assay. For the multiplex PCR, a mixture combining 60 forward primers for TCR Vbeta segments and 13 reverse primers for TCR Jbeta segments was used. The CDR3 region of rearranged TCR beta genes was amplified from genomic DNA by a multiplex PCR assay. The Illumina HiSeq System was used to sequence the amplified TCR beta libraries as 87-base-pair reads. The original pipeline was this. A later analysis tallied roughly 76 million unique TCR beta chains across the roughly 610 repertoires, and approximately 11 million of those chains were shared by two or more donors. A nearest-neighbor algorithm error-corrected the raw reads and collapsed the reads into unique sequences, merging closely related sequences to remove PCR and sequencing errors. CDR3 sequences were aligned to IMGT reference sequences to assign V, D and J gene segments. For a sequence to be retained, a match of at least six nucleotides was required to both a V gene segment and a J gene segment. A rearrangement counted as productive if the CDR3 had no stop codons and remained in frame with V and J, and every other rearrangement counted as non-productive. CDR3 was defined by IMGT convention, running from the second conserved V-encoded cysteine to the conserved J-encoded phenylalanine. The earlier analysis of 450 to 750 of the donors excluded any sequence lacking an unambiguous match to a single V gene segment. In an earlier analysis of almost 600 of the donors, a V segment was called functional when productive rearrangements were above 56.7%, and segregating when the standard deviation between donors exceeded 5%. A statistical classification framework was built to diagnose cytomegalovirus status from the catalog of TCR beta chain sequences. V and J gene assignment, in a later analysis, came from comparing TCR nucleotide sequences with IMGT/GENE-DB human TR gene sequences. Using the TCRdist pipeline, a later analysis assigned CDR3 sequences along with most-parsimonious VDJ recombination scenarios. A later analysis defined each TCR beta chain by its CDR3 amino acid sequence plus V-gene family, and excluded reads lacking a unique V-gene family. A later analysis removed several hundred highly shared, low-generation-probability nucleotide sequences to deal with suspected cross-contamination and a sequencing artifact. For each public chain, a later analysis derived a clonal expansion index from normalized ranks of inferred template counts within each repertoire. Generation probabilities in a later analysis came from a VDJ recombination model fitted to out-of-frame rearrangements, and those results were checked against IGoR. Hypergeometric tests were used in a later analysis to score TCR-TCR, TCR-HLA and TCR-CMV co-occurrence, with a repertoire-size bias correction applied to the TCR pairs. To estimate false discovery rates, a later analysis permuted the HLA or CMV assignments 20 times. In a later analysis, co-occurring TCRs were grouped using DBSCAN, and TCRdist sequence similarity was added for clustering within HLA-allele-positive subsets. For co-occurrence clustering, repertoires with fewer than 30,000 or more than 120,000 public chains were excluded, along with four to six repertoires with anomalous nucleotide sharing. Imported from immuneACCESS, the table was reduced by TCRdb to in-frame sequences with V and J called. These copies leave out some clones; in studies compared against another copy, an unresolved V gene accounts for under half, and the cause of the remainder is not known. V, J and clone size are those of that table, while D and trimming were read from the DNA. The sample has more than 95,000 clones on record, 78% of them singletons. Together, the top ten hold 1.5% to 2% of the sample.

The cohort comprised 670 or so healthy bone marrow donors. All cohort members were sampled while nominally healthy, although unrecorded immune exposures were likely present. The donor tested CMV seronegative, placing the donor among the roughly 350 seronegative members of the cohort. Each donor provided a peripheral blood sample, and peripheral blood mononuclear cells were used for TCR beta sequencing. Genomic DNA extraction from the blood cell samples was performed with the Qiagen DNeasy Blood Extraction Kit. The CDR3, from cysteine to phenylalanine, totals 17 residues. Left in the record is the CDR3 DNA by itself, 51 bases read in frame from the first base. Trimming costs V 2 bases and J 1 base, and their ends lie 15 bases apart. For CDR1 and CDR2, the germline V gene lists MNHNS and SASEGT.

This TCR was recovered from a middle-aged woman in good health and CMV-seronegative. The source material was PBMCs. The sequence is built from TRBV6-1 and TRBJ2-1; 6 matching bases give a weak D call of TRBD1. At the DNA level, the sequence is TGTGCCAGCAGTGAATTCGGCCACAGGGCATCCTACAATGAGCAGTTCTTC. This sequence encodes CASSEFGHRASYNEQFF.